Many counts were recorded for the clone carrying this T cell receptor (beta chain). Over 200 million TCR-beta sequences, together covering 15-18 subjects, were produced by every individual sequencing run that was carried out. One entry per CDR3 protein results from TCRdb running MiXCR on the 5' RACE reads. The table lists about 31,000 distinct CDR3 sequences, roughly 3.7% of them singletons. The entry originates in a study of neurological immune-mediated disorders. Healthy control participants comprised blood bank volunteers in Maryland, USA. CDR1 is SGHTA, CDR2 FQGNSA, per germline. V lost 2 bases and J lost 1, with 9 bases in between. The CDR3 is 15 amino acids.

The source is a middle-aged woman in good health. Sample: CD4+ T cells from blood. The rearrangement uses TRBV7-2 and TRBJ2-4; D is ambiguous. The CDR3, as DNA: TGTGCCAGCAGCTTACGGCTTCTGGCCAAAAACATTCAGTACTTC. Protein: CASSLRLLAKNIQYF.